The 26 T cell receptor beta chains in this list originate from one sample, sequenced in a study of T cells after yellow fever vaccination. TCRdb re-called the 5' RACE reads with MiXCR, one entry per CDR3 protein. The table includes approximately 550,000 distinct CDR3 sequences, about 13% detected once. Sequenced material: PBMCs, taken on the day of the yellow fever booster vaccination. These receptors were collected from a man aged 25 to 40 who received the YFV17D yellow fever vaccine.

In this sample, this clonotype turned up a few times. CDR3 sequence (DNA): TGCGCCAGCAGCTTGCCTCGGACAGAGGGCTCCTACGAGCAGTACTTC. Translation gives CASSLPRTEGSYEQYF. V usage is TRBV5-1 and J usage is TRBJ2-7; TRBD1 is a possible D gene (6 bases). CDR3 length: 16 amino acids. V dropped 1 base and J dropped 0 bases, with 14 bases sitting between them. Germline values: CDR1 SGHRS, CDR2 YFSETQ. Complete variable domain (other parts from reference TRBV5-1 and TRBJ2-7): KAGVTQTPRYLIKTRGQQVTLSCSPISGHRSVSWYQQTPGQGLQFLFEYFSETQRNKGNFPGRFSGRQFSNSRSEMNVSTLELGDSALYLCASSLPRTEGSYEQYFGPGTRLTVT.

This clonotype was detected a few times. This sequence joins TRBV29-1 and TRBJ2-7, with TRBD1 as a possible D gene (6 bases). Per the germline V gene, CDR1 is SQVTM and CDR2 is ANQGSEA. The CDR3 is 13 residues long. V lost 6 bases and J lost 3, with 15 bases in between. CDR3 sequence (DNA): TGCAGCGTCCACTCCGGGACAAGCTACGAGCAGTACTTC. Protein product: CSVHSGTSYEQYF.

The chain joins TRBV6-5 to TRBJ1-2, with TRBD1 matching over 7 bases. After removal of 4 bases from V and 8 bases from J, the junction contained 16 bases not matched to a gene. Germline CDR1 and CDR2: MNHEY and SVGAGI. This CDR3 is built from 16 residues. CDR3: CASSFTGDRAGRGYTF. CDR3 in DNA: TGTGCCAGCAGTTTTACGGGTGACAGGGCCGGGCGGGGCTACACCTTC.

This clonotype was seen only a few times. The chain recombines TRBV6-1 with TRBJ1-1; D not certain. This CDR3 is 14 amino acids long. The V gene lost 6 bases and the J gene lost 1 base, with 12 bases spanning the gap. Per the germline V gene, CDR1 is MNHNS and CDR2 is SASEGT. CDR3 loop: CASSKGNSNTEAFF. Here the CDR3 DNA reads TGTGCCAGCAGCAAAGGCAATTCGAACACTGAAGCTTTCTTT.

In its sample, this clonotype was seen a few times. The chain couples TRBV20-1 to TRBJ1-2; tentatively, D is TRBD1 (6 bases). Trimming cost V 6 bases and J 3 bases, with 14 bases left between them. The CDR3 length is 13 residues. Germline CDR1 reads DFQATT; CDR2 reads SNEGSKA (reference sequence). CDR3 region: CSAQPRGDYGYTF. In DNA, the CDR3 is TGCAGTGCCCAGCCCAGGGGCGACTATGGCTACACCTTC.

This clonotype turned up a few times. The J gene is TRBJ2-7, the V gene TRBV5-5, with D maybe TRBD2 (8 bases). Germline V gives CDR1 SGHKS, CDR2 YYEKEE (reference sequence). V lost 4 bases and J 4 bases, leaving 12 bases between the germline ends. There are 13 residues in the CDR3. The CDR3: CASSRGGQYEQYF. CDR3 DNA sequence: TGTGCCAGCAGCCGGGGGGGACAGTACGAGCAGTACTTC.

This clonotype was seen only a few times. V gene TRBV5-6 combines with J gene TRBJ2-7; 11 bases agree with TRBD1. Germline V lookup: CDR1 SGHDT, CDR2 YYEEEE. This CDR3 is built from 16 residues. V was pared by 1 base and J by 2 bases, with 5 bases of the junction left unmatched. The chain's CDR3 is CASSLLPGQGAYEQYF. In nucleotides, the CDR3 is TGTGCCAGCAGCTTGTTGCCGGGACAGGGGGCCTACGAGCAGTACTTC.

This clonotype was found many times. The junction shows a germline mismatch at one end, possibly a read error. The V call is TRBV12-3 or TRBV12-4, the J call TRBJ2-7, with D unresolved. CDR3 size: 12 residues. CDR3 in DNA: TGTGCCAGCAGTTTAGCGGGGATTAAAGTGGACTTC. It encodes CASSLAGIKVDF.

This clonotype was counted many times. J is TRBJ2-5 and V is TRBV7-9; no reliable D call. Trimming took off 1 base at V and 3 bases at J, with 12 bases between the two ends. This CDR3 spans 15 amino acids. CDR1 SEHNR and CDR2 FQNEAQ come from the germline V gene (reference sequence). CDR3: CASSLELSVEETQYF. CDR3 coding DNA: TGTGCCAGCAGCTTAGAGTTATCGGTTGAAGAGACCCAGTACTTC.

There are a few counts of this clonotype. V gene TRBV7-6 combines with J gene TRBJ2-5, with D possibly TRBD2 on 7 matching bases. Trimming stripped 5 bases from V and 8 bases from J, with 18 bases between. Germline loops: CDR1 SGHVS, CDR2 FNYEAQ. The CDR3 covers 14 residues. The CDR3 bases are TGTGCCAGCAGCACGGGACTACCTGGGGGCACCCAGTACTTC. Amino acids: CASSTGLPGGTQYF.

This clonotype came up many times. This chain connects TRBV29-1 to TRBJ2-1, with a weak D call TRBD2 (6 bases). Germline CDR1 and CDR2: SQVTM and ANQGSEA. The germline V and J ends were trimmed by 8 bases and 4 bases, with 9 bases remaining between them. There are 11 residues in the CDR3. DNA of the CDR3: TGCAGCCTCGGAGGGTACAATGAGCAGTTCTTC. Its translation is CSLGGYNEQFF.

This clonotype was observed a few times. The chain couples TRBV6-1 to TRBJ2-1; tentatively, D is TRBD2 (6 bases). The CDR3 runs 15 residues. Looked up from germline, CDR1 is MNHNS and CDR2 is SASEGT. The V end was cut by 2 bases, the J end by 4 bases, with 12 bases between. The CDR3 DNA reads TGTGCCAGCAGTGAAACCGGGACTCCATACAATGAGCAGTTCTTC. Protein product: CASSETGTPYNEQFF.

This clonotype has a handful of counts. The chain couples TRBV30 to TRBJ1-5; D is unresolved. V gave up 2 bases and J gave up 6 bases, with 11 bases separating them. Germline CDR1 is GTSNPN and CDR2 is SVGIG (reference sequence). This CDR3 comprises 13 residues. In nucleotides, the CDR3 is TGTGCCTGGAGTACCCTAGGGAGTCAGCCCCAGCATTTT. This gives the protein CAWSTLGSQPQHF.

This clonotype was counted a few times. The chain recombines TRBV5-5 with TRBJ2-4; 10 positions agree with TRBD2. Germline values: CDR1 SGHKS, CDR2 YYEKEE (reference sequence). The V segment lost 4 bases and the J segment 0 bases; nucleotides outside the gene matches: 4. The CDR3 covers 16 residues. The CDR3 nucleotides are TGTGCCAGCAGCGAAAGCGGGAGGGTAGCCAAAAACATTCAGTACTTC. This translates into CASSESGRVAKNIQYF.

The chain couples TRBV4-3 to TRBJ2-2; D remains ambiguous. Trimming left V 0 bases short and J 7 bases short, with 18 bases between. The germline CDR1 and CDR2 sequences are LGHNA and YSLEER. This CDR3 is built from 17 residues. The CDR3 here is CASSQEGPARGNGELFF. The CDR3 region has the DNA TGCGCCAGCAGCCAAGAAGGGCCCGCGAGAGGAAACGGGGAGCTGTTTTTT.

V usage is TRBV4-2 and J usage is TRBJ2-5, with a possible D match to TRBD1 (5 bases). This CDR3 has 15 residues. V gave up 0 bases and J gave up 5 bases, with 13 bases separating them. CDR1 and CDR2 (germline): LGHNA, YNFKEQ. CDR3 region: CASSQDHTGGETQYF. The DNA of the CDR3 is TGTGCCAGCAGCCAAGATCATACAGGTGGGGAGACCCAGTACTTC.

This clonotype was observed a handful of times. The chain employs TRBV7-6 and TRBJ2-1; 8 nucleotides agree with TRBD2. The ends lost 1 base at V and 1 base at J; junction bases unmatched: 6. CDR1 and CDR2 (germline): SGHVS, FNYEAQ. CDR3 length equals 17 residues. The CDR3 spells CASSLGPSGGSYNEQFF. In DNA, the CDR3 is TGTGCCAGCAGCTTAGGGCCCAGCGGGGGTTCCTACAATGAGCAGTTCTTC.

This clonotype was counted between two and nine times. This rearrangement joins TRBV2 to TRBJ2-5; 12 bases are a match to TRBD2. Germline V gene sequence: CDR1 SNHLY, CDR2 FYNNEI. Trimming took 4 bases from V and 5 from J; bases not matched to a gene: 5. The CDR3 is made up of 15 amino acids. The DNA of the CDR3 is TGTGCCAGCAGTGGACTAGCGGGAGTGGGGGAGACCCAGTACTTC. Residues: CASSGLAGVGETQYF.

The sample holds many counts of this clonotype. This chain uses TRBV12-3 or TRBV12-4 with TRBJ1-4; 8 positions match TRBD1. Unmatched junction bases numbered 11, after V lost 6 bases and J lost 8 bases. The CDR3 sequence is 15 residues long. CDR3 sequence: CASRKAGTGTEKLFF. CDR3 in DNA: TGTGCCAGCAGAAAAGCCGGGACAGGTACCGAAAAACTGTTTTTT.

The CDR3 sequence is CSAPGDREGYGYTF. The CDR3 DNA reads as TGCAGTGCCCCCGGGGACAGGGAGGGCTATGGCTACACCTTC. The chain has TRBV20-1 and TRBJ1-2; 9 nucleotides match TRBD1. The V and J ends lost 6 bases and 4 bases, in that order; junction bases with no gene match: 9. Per germline, CDR1 DFQATT and CDR2 SNEGSKA (reference sequence). This CDR3 is built from 14 residues.

The V call is TRBV3-1, the J call TRBJ2-7, with 7 bases lining up with TRBD2. The V segment lost 0 bases and the J segment 2 bases; nucleotides outside the gene matches: 4. Germline V gene lookup returns CDR1 LGHDT and CDR2 YNNKEL (reference sequence). The CDR3 is made up of 15 amino acids. Here the CDR3 reads CASSQDPAGTYEQYF. The CDR3 bases are TGTGCCAGCAGCCAAGATCCAGCGGGGACCTACGAGCAGTACTTC.

The V gene is TRBV9, the J gene TRBJ2-7; TRBD1 matches 11 bases. CDR1 is SGDLS and CDR2 is YYNGEE in the germline V gene. V was clipped by 4 bases and J by 3 bases; unmatched bases: 9. This CDR3 is built from 16 residues. The CDR3 sequence is CASSPRPGTGGYEQYF. Here the CDR3 DNA reads TGTGCCAGCAGCCCCCGGCCCGGGACAGGGGGCTACGAGCAGTACTTC.

The V call is TRBV10-2, the J call TRBJ2-5; 8 nucleotides match TRBD2. Trimming took 10 bases from V and 2 from J; bases not matched to a gene: 9. The CDR3 has 14 amino acids. The germline gives CDR1 WSHSY, CDR2 SAAADI. CDR3 sequence (DNA): TGCGCCACCCTGGGGCGCGGGGGGCAAGAGACCCAGTACTTC. It specifies CATLGRGGQETQYF.

This rearrangement joins TRBV7-2 to TRBJ2-7, with D unresolved. V gave up 4 bases and J gave up 7 bases, with 8 bases separating them. Germline CDR1 and CDR2: SGHTA and FQGNSA. CDR3 size: 11 residues. The CDR3 is CASSSKAEQYF. Here the CDR3 DNA reads TGTGCCAGCAGCTCAAAAGCAGAGCAGTACTTC.

The genes are TRBV10-3 and TRBJ1-2; a possible D gene is TRBD1 (6 bases). This CDR3 is 16 amino acids long. In germline, CDR1 is ENHRY, CDR2 SYGVKD. V lost 6 bases and J lost 3, with 20 bases in between. CDR3 loop: CAIRVDRPARDYGYTF. In DNA form, the CDR3 reads TGTGCCATCAGGGTTGACAGGCCCGCCAGGGACTATGGCTACACCTTC.

This chain uses TRBV5-4 with TRBJ2-3, with 9 bases that match TRBD2. Germline trimming cut 2 bases from V and 4 bases from J; bases unmatched to any gene: 11. Germline-derived CDR1 and CDR2 are SGHNT and YYREEE (reference sequence). The CDR3 loop spans 17 amino acids. CDR3 DNA sequence: TGTGCCAGCAGCTTCGCCGGACTAGCGCGCGGGGCAGATACGCAGTATTTT. Translating gives CASSFAGLARGADTQYF.